The 2 T cell receptor beta chains listed next were all sequenced from one sample in a study of graft-versus-host responses after intestinal transplantation (dated by TCRdb to 2020 to 2022). Library preparation employed the immunoSEQ multiplex PCR assay. Here the immuneACCESS table is served through TCRdb, limited to in-frame sequences with V and J called. Missing clones are a known gap in these copies; in checked studies unresolved V genes cover under half, and the rest lacks a known reason. The sample table shows approximately 74,000 clones, and 92% are seen once. The top ten clonotypes cover 0.55% to 0.75% of the sample. The specimen comprised PBMCs, sampled 98 days after intestinal transplantation. The receptors here all came from a human patient who received an intestinal transplant, so some T cells may come from the graft donor.

V and J are TRBV10-2 and TRBJ2-7; the D is unclear. V was shortened by 0 bases and J by 6 bases, with 9 bases between the two germline ends. Germline assignment: CDR1 WSHSY and CDR2 SAAADI. The length of the CDR3 is 13 residues. CDR3 sequence reads: CASSESGWLEQYF. The CDR3 nucleotides read TGCGCCAGCAGTGAGTCTGGCTGGCTCGAGCAGTACTTC.

Here the CDR3 reads CASSLAAGDPREQYF. CDR3 coding DNA: TGTGCCAGCAGCTTAGCCGCGGGAGATCCTCGCGAGCAGTACTTC. The chain uses TRBV11-2 and TRBJ2-7; 7 bases align to TRBD2. With V trimmed by 1 base and J by 6 bases, 9 bases remained unmatched. CDR3 size: 15 residues. Germline-derived CDR1 and CDR2 are SGHAT and FQNNGV.